This is a list of T cell receptor beta chains from one sample in a study of blood T cell repertoires in COVID-19. Assay used: immunoSEQ multiplex PCR; TCRdb lists only in-frame clones, some missing. This sample has 320,000 or so clones, with 85% found just once. The sequenced material came from PBMCs or T cells enriched from blood (not recorded which). These TCRs come from a woman in her twenties or thirties who had been exposed to COVID-19. The CDR3 runs from the conserved cysteine through the conserved F or W. The order of the fields is J gene, V gene, clone size, D gene, CDR3 DNA, CDR3 protein. The D gene is left open where the match is weak. Only part of the rows carry a size: once, few, many, or a class if the clone is expanded.

TRBJ1-5 TRBV6-6 - TRBD1 TGTGCCAGCAGCTTCGGACAGGGTAATACGCCCCAGCATTTT CASSFGQGNTPQHF
TRBJ2-7 TRBV4-1 once TRBD1 TGCGCCAGCAGCCAAGATCGAACAGGGGGCCACGAGCAGTACTTC CASSQDRTGGHEQYF
TRBJ1-6 TRBV5-8 - - TGTGCCAGCAGCTTAGGGGACTTTCCCCAGAATTCACCCCTCCACTTT CASSLGDFPQNSPLHF
TRBJ1-5 TRBV12-3/TRBV12-4 once - TGTGCCAGCAGCAACAGGGTGGGACAGCCCCAGCATTTT CASSNRVGQPQHF
TRBJ2-5 TRBV2 - - TGTGCCAACCGCGTCGAGGGCCCTCGACAAGAGACCCAGTACTTC CANRVEGPRQETQYF
TRBJ2-1 TRBV19 - - TGTGCCAGTAGCTTATCCGGGGGCTACAATGAGCAGTTCTTC CASSLSGGYNEQFF
TRBJ2-2 TRBV18 - - TGTGCCAGCTCACCACTAACGGGGACCGGGGAGCTGTTTTTT CASSPLTGTGELFF
TRBJ2-7 TRBV9 - - TGTGCCAGCAGCGTAGGGGCTAGCTGGGCCTACGAGCAGTACTTC CASSVGASWAYEQYF
TRBJ1-2 TRBV19 - TRBD1 TGTGCCAGTACCTCCGGGACAGGTATCCGGCCTGCCTATGGATATGGCTACACCTTC CASTSGTGIRPAYGYGYTF
TRBJ1-1 TRBV7-9 - TRBD1 TGTGCCAGCAGCCCCGGGACAGGGGACACTGAAGCTTTCTTT CASSPGTGDTEAFF
TRBJ1-3 TRBV19 few TRBD1 TGTGCCAGTAAAGCACAGGGGATTGTAAACACCATATATTTT CASKAQGIVNTIYF
TRBJ1-2 TRBV4-3 - TRBD1 TGCGCCAGCAGCCCTACGTCAGGGGGCAGAAGCTACACCTTC CASSPTSGGRSYTF
TRBJ1-5 TRBV5-4 once - TGTGCCAGCAGCTTCTGGGGACAACAGCCCCAGCATTTT CASSFWGQQPQHF
TRBJ1-2 TRBV19 - TRBD1 TGTGCCAGTAGTATCGGACAGGTTCGCTATGGCTACACCTTC CASSIGQVRYGYTF
TRBJ2-1 TRBV19 - - TGTGCCAGTAGTATGTATCTAGTTGGGGAGCAGTTCTTC CASSMYLVGEQFF
TRBJ2-7 TRBV29-1 - - TGCAGCGTTGAAGAGTTTCGGGACATGAGCTCCTACGAGCAGTACTTC CSVEEFRDMSSYEQYF
TRBJ2-5 TRBV4-3 once TRBD2 TGCGCCAGCAGTCCACCGTGCGGGGGGGCCGGGAAGACCCAGTACTTC CASSPPCGGAGKTQYF
TRBJ1-2 TRBV4-2 - - TGTGCCAGCAGCCAGGTCCGCAATGGAGCAACGAATGGCTACACCTTC CASSQVRNGATNGYTF
TRBJ1-6 TRBV30 few - TGTGCCTGGGAAGGACAGCCCAATTCACCCCTCCACTTT CAWEGQPNSPLHF
TRBJ2-3 TRBV24-1 - TRBD1 TGTGCCGCCGGGACAGGGGGGGCAGATACGCAGTATTTT CAAGTGGADTQYF
TRBJ2-7 TRBV7-3 few TRBD1 TGTGCCAGCAGCTTAAGCCAGGGGGCGCCCGAGCAGTACTTC CASSLSQGAPEQYF
TRBJ2-1 TRBV3-1/TRBV3-2 - TRBD2 TGTGCCAGCAGCCCTACTAGCGGGAGGCCTAGCAGCTCCTACAATGAGCAGTTCTTC CASSPTSGRPSSSYNEQFF
TRBJ1-2 TRBV7-2 - - TGTGCCAGCAGCTTGATACAGGGTTTCTATGGCTACACCTTC CASSLIQGFYGYTF
TRBJ2-6 TRBV6-2/TRBV6-3 - TRBD1 TGTGCCAGCAGCCCAAGGGGGCTCTCTGGGGCCAACGTCCTGACTTTC CASSPRGLSGANVLTF
TRBJ2-5 TRBV3-1/TRBV3-2 - TRBD2 TGTGCCAGCAGCCACAGGCTAGCGGGTACCTCCCGGGAGACCCAGTACTTC CASSHRLAGTSRETQYF
TRBJ1-2 TRBV13 - - TGTGCCAGCAGCTCGGCGACAGGAGCCAACTATGGCTACACCTTC CASSSATGANYGYTF
TRBJ2-5 TRBV11-2 - - TGTGCCAGCAGCCCGCTGGACTTCCTGCGAGAGACCCAGTACTTC CASSPLDFLRETQYF
TRBJ2-7 TRBV12-3/TRBV12-4 - - TGTGCCAGCAGTTTCGGGGATCGTAGCGAGCAGTACTTC CASSFGDRSEQYF
TRBJ2-1 TRBV27 - - TGTGCCAGCAGTCCTTACACCAAAGATGAGCAGTTCTTC CASSPYTKDEQFF
TRBJ2-3 TRBV28 - TRBD2 TGTGCCAGCAACCTGGGGGGGAGGCGGAGCACAGATACGCAGTATTTT CASNLGGRRSTDTQYF
TRBJ2-5 TRBV28 - TRBD2 TGTGCCAGCATCGACGGGGGGGCTCCGGAGACCCAGTACTTC CASIDGGAPETQYF
TRBJ2-5 TRBV3-1/TRBV3-2 - TRBD2 TGTGCCAGCAGCCGGCGCGGGAGACAAGAGACCCAGTACTTC CASSRRGRQETQYF
TRBJ2-2 TRBV5-4 few - TGTGCCAGCAGCACGAACAGGGTGGGAGCCGGGGAGCTGTTTTTT CASSTNRVGAGELFF
TRBJ1-1 TRBV7-2 - TRBD1 TGTGCCAGCAGCTTCGACCGACAGGGCCGGCCGGAAGCTTTCTTT CASSFDRQGRPEAFF
TRBJ1-1 TRBV10-3 - - TGTGCCATCACGGAGGCAAATGCGAACACTGAAGCTTTCTTT CAITEANANTEAFF
TRBJ2-7 TRBV11-2 - - TGTGCCAGCAGCTTAGATAGGGGCTACGAGCAGTACTTC CASSLDRGYEQYF
TRBJ2-5 TRBV3-1/TRBV3-2 - - TGTGCCAGCAGCTCGATTTGGCCCCCACAAGAGACCCAGTACTTC CASSSIWPPQETQYF
TRBJ1-4 TRBV28 - TRBD1 TGTGCCAGCAGTTTACACTACCCGGGACAGTTGGAAAAACTGTTTTTT CASSLHYPGQLEKLFF
TRBJ1-6 TRBV7-2 - TRBD1 TGTGCCAGCAGCCAGGACAGGGGAGGATCACCCCTCCACTTT CASSQDRGGSPLHF
TRBJ1-5 TRBV11-2 - - TGTGCCAGCAGCTTTAATAGCAATCAGCCCCAGCATTTT CASSFNSNQPQHF
TRBJ1-4 TRBV11-2 - - TGTGCCAGCAGCTCATTGTTACTCAGCAGGGATTCCACTAATGAAAAACTGTTTTTT CASSSLLLSRDSTNEKLFF
TRBJ2-1 TRBV3-1/TRBV3-2 - - TGTGCCACTAACAACGCGGGATCATACAATGAGCAGTTCTTC CATNNAGSYNEQFF
TRBJ1-1 TRBV15 - - TGTGCCACCAGCAGAGATCAGGGTACTGAAGCTTTCTTT CATSRDQGTEAFF
TRBJ1-4 TRBV4-2 - - TGTGCCAGCAGCCAAGAGACGGGACTCATCAATGAAAAACTGTTTTTT CASSQETGLINEKLFF